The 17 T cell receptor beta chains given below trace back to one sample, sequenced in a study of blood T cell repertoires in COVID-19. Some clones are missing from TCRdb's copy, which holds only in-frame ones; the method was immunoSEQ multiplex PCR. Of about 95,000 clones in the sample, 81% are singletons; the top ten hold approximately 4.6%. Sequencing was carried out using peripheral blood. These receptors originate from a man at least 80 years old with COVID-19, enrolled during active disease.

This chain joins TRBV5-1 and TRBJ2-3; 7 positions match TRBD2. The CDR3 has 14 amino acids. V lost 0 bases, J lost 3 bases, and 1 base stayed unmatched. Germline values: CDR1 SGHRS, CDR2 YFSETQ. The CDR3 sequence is CASSLGLATDTQYF. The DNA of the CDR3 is TGCGCCAGCAGCTTGGGACTAGCAACAGATACGCAGTATTTT.

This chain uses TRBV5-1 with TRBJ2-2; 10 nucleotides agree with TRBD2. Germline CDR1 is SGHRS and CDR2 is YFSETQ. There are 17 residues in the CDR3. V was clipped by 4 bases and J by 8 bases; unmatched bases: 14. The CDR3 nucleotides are TGCGCCAGCAGCGTGGGTCTAGCGGGAGTTAAGGCTGGGGAGCTGTTTTTT. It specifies CASSVGLAGVKAGELFF.

The CDR3 here is CASSLGGDGEKLFF. CDR3 sequence (DNA): TGTGCCAGCAGTTTAGGCGGGGACGGCGAAAAACTGTTTTTT. J is TRBJ1-4 and V is TRBV28; the D gene is possibly TRBD1 (5 bases). In germline, CDR1 is MDHEN, CDR2 SYDVKM. The CDR3 length is 14 residues. With 2 bases removed from V and 8 bases from J, the gap between germline ends came to 12 bases.

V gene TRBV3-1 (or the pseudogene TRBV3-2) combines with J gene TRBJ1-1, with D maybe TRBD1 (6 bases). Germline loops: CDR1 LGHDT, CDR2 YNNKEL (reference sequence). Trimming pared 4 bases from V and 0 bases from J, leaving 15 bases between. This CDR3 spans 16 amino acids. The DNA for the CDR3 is TGTGCCAGCAGCCGGGAGACAGGCGCTATGAACACTGAAGCTTTCTTT. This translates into CASSRETGAMNTEAFF.

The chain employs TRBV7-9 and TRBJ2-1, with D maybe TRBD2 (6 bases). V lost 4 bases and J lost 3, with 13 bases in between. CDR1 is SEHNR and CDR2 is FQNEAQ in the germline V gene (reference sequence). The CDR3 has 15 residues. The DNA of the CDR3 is TGTGCCAGCAGCTCCGAACCCGGGAGCTACAATGAGCAGTTCTTC. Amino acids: CASSSEPGSYNEQFF.

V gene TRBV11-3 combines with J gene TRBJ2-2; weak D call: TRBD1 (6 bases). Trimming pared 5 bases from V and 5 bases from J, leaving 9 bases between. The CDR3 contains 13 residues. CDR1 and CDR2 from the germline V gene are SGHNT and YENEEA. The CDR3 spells CASSPTGTGELFF. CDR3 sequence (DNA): TGTGCCAGCAGCCCAACAGGGACCGGGGAGCTGTTTTTT.

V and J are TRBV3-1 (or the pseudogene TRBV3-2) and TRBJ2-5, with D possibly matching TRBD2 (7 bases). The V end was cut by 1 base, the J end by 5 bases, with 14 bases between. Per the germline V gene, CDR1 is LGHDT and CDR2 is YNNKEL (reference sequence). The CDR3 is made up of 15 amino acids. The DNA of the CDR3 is TGTGCCAGCAGCCAAGCTCCGGGGGGCGCGGAGACCCAGTACTTC. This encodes CASSQAPGGAETQYF.

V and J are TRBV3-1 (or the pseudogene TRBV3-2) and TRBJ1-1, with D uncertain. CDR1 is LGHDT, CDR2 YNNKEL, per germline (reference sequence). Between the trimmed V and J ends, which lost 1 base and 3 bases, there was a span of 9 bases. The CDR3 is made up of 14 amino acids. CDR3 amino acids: CASSQVASDTEAFF. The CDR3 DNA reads TGTGCCAGCAGCCAAGTGGCCTCCGACACTGAAGCTTTCTTT.

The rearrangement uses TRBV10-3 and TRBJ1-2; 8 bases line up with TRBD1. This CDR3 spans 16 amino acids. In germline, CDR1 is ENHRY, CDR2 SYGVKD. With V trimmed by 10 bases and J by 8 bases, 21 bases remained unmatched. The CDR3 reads CATSPGVGRGREGYTF. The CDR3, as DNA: TGTGCCACCTCCCCGGGGGTCGGCAGGGGGCGCGAAGGCTACACCTTC.

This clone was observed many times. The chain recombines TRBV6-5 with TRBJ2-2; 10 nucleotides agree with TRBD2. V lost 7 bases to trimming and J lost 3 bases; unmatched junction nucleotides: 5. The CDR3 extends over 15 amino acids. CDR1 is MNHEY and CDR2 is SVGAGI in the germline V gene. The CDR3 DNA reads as TGTGCCAGCAAGGGGACTAGCGCATACACCGGGGAGCTGTTTTTT. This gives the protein CASKGTSAYTGELFF.

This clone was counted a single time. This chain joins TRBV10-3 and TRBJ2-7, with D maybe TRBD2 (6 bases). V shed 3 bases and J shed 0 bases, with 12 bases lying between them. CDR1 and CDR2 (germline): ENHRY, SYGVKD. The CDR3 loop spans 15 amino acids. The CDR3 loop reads CAISDPAGSSYEQYF. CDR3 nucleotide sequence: TGTGCCATCAGTGATCCGGCCGGGAGCTCCTACGAGCAGTACTTC.

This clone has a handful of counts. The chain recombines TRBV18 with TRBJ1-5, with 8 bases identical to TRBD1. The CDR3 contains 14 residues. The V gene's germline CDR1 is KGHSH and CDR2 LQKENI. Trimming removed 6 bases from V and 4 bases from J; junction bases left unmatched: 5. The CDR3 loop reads CASSADRVNQPQHF. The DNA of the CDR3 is TGTGCCAGCTCTGCGGACAGGGTGAATCAGCCCCAGCATTTT.

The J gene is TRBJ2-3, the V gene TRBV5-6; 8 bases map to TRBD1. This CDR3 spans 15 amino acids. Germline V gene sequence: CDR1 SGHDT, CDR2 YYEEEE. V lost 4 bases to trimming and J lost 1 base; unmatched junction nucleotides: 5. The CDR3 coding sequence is TGTGCCAGCAGCGAACCGGGACAGGGCACAGATACGCAGTATTTT. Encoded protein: CASSEPGQGTDTQYF.

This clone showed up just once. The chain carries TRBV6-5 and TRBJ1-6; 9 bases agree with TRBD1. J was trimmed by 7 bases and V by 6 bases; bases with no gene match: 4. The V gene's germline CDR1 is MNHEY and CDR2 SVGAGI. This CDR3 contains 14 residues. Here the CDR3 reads CASSTGTGNSPLHF. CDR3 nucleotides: TGTGCCAGCAGCACCGGGACAGGGAATTCACCCCTCCACTTT.

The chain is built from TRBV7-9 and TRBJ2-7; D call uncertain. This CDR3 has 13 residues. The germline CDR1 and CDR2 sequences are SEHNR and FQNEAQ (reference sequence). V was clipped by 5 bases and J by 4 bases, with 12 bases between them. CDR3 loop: CASSPFVRYEQYF. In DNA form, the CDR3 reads TGTGCCAGCAGCCCCTTCGTCCGGTACGAGCAGTACTTC.

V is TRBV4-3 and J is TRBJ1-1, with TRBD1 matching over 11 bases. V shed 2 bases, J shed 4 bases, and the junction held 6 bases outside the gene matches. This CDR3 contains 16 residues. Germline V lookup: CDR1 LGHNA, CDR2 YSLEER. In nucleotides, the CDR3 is TGCGCCAGCAGCCAATTCCCCGGACAGGGGGCCACTGAAGCTTTCTTT. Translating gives CASSQFPGQGATEAFF.

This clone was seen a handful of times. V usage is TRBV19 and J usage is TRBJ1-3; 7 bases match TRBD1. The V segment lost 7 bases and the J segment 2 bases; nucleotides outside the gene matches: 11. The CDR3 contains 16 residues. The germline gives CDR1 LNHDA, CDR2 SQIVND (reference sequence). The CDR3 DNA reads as TGTGCCAGTACCCCCTCCCGACAGGGACCTGGAAACACCATATATTTT. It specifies CASTPSRQGPGNTIYF.